The following is a TCR beta chain sequence with its context. The target antigen is unknown. Study-level findings and limits: Larger-cohort validation covered only one TCR beta V-J rearrangement.

Semi-nested PCR with Nested Universal Primer A followed constant-region reverse priming of full-length variable regions. TCRdb re-called the 5' RACE reads with MiXCR, one entry per CDR3 protein. Here the sample spans under 5,500 distinct CDR3 sequences, around three quarters being singletons. CDR1 and CDR2 (germline): SGHTA, FQGNSA. The CDR3 covers 15 residues. V was shortened by 5 bases and J by 4 bases, with 17 bases between the two germline ends. Source material: naive CD4+ T cells sorted from blood. Subset in this sample: naive CD4+ T cells, CD4+CD45RA+CD25-. The chain is built from TRBV7-2 and TRBJ1-2; no clear D gene. The clonotype was recovered from a female donor with breast cancer. CDR3 DNA sequence: TGTGCCAGCAGCAACGCCCACCAAGCTAGCTATGGCTACACCTTC. Residues: CASSNAHQASYGYTF.